This T cell receptor (beta chain) came from a study of blood T cell repertoires in COVID-19. Across the whole study: From the United States, Italy and Spain came samples of acute and convalescent COVID-19.

Germline-derived CDR1 and CDR2 are LGHNA and YNFKEQ. V lost 1 base and J lost 7; bases outside the gene matches: 8. The length of the CDR3 is 16 residues. Profiled with immunoSEQ multiplex PCR; TCRdb holds only in-frame clones, not every one. This table holds 52,000 or so clones, about 88% found once. Sequencing used peripheral blood. The chain is built from TRBV4-2 and TRBJ2-1; 9 nucleotides line up with TRBD2. This receptor was obtained from a woman aged 70 to 79 with active COVID-19. In nucleotides, the CDR3 is TGTGCCAGCAGCCAAGTGGTTGCGGGAGGGTCGAATGAGCAGTTCTTC. This sequence encodes CASSQVVAGGSNEQFF.